A single sample is the source of the 28 T cell receptor beta chains below, sequenced in a study of a mutant IDH1 vaccine in newly diagnosed glioma. Time point specified: week 11, during vaccination. A 20-mer mutant IDH1 peptide at 300 ug was injected subcutaneously with topical imiquimod. No antigen is known for these receptors. Clones were sequenced by immunoSEQ multiplex PCR, and TCRdb holds only the in-frame ones, with some missing. The table includes 50,000 to 60,000 clones, over 75% detected once. The sequenced sample was PBMCs, obtained from a glioma patient whose treatment included an IDH1 peptide vaccine. The receptors derive from a man aged 50 to 59 with glioma.

The chain has TRBV20-1 and TRBJ2-5; no definite D call. Trimming took 6 bases from V and 2 from J, leaving 4 bases between them. Germline values: CDR1 DFQATT, CDR2 SNEGSKA (reference sequence). This CDR3 region has 10 residues. The CDR3 DNA follows: TGCAGTGCGGCTCAAGAGACCCAGTACTTC. It yields the protein CSAAQETQYF.

The chain recombines TRBV4-1 with TRBJ2-7; D is unclear. V lost 0 bases and J 6 bases, leaving 9 bases between the germline ends. The CDR3 has 13 residues. Germline V gene data show CDR1 as MGHRA and CDR2 as YSYEKL. The CDR3: CASSQDGLSEQYF. In nucleotides, the CDR3 is TGCGCCAGCAGCCAAGATGGGTTATCCGAGCAGTACTTC.

The V call is TRBV13, the J call TRBJ2-3, with a possible D match to TRBD1 (7 bases). Trimming took 8 bases from V and 2 from J, leaving 11 bases between them. This CDR3 has 13 residues. Per germline, CDR1 PRHDT and CDR2 FYEKMQ (reference sequence). CDR3 sequence reads: CASAGQYTDTQYF. The DNA of the CDR3 is TGTGCCAGCGCGGGACAGTACACAGATACGCAGTATTTT.

V gene TRBV9 combines with J gene TRBJ2-5, with 9 bases matching TRBD2. V lost 6 bases to trimming and J lost 4 bases; unmatched junction nucleotides: 7. The germline CDR1 and CDR2 sequences are SGDLS and YYNGEE. The CDR3 loop spans 14 amino acids. The CDR3 sequence is CASNQAGGGETQYF. CDR3 coding DNA: TGTGCCAGCAACCAAGCGGGGGGTGGAGAGACCCAGTACTTC. Variable domain in full (rest from reference TRBV9 and TRBJ2-5): DSGVTQTPKHLITATGQRVTLRCSPRSGDLSVYWYQQSLDQGLQFLIQYYNGEERAKGNILERFSAQQFPDLHSELNLSSLELGDSALYFCASNQAGGGETQYFGPGTRLLVL.

This chain links TRBV27 with TRBJ2-7; perhaps D is TRBD1 or TRBD2 (5 bases each). The CDR3 has 15 amino acids. Germline CDR1 reads MNHEY; CDR2 reads SMNVEV (reference sequence). V lost 4 bases and J 9 bases, leaving 22 bases between the germline ends. CDR3 sequence: CASSSTGTPASTQYF. For the CDR3, the DNA is TGTGCCAGCAGTTCGACCGGGACCCCTGCTTCGACGCAGTACTTC.

The chain couples TRBV5-1 to TRBJ2-1; 13 bases line up with TRBD2. Per germline, CDR1 SGHRS and CDR2 YFSETQ. Trimming removed 3 bases from V and 5 bases from J; junction bases left unmatched: 5. This CDR3 is built from 16 residues. The CDR3 loop reads CASSSGLAGANNEQFF. The CDR3 bases are TGCGCCAGCAGCTCCGGACTAGCGGGGGCCAACAATGAGCAGTTCTTC.

The chain links TRBV29-1 to TRBJ1-4; TRBD1 agrees at 9 bases. Germline lookup yields CDR1 SQVTM and CDR2 ANQGSEA. The trim removed 0 bases at V and 12 bases at J, leaving 11 bases unmatched. CDR3 length: 15 amino acids. CDR3 DNA sequence: TGCAGCGTTGAAGACCACACGGGACAGGGCTTGCAACTGTTTTTT. Translation gives CSVEDHTGQGLQLFF.

The V call is TRBV7-8, the J call TRBJ1-5; TRBD1 is a possible D gene (6 bases). This CDR3 has 16 residues. The germline V gene has CDR1 SGHVS and CDR2 FQNEAQ. Trimming removed 0 bases at V and 2 bases at J, with 11 bases between. This chain's CDR3 is CASSLAWGAGNQPQHF. The CDR3, as DNA: TGTGCCAGCAGCTTAGCGTGGGGGGCAGGCAATCAGCCCCAGCATTTT.

V and J are TRBV21-1 and TRBJ2-4; TRBD2, as called in the table, went unchecked against the DNA. TRBV21-1 is a pseudogene locus. The CDR3 contains 14 residues. The CDR3 spells CASSKIRGGDIQYF. CDR3 nucleotides: TGTGCCAGCAGCAAAATCAGAGGTGGAGACATTCAGTACTTC.

The J gene is TRBJ1-1, the V gene TRBV4-3; D ambiguous. V lost 0 bases, J lost 1 base, and 12 bases lay in between. The CDR3 is made up of 16 amino acids. The germline V gene encodes CDR1 LGHNA and CDR2 YSLEER. The CDR3 sequence: CASSQDFGEGNTEAFF. CDR3 coding DNA: TGCGCCAGCAGCCAAGATTTTGGGGAGGGGAACACTGAAGCTTTCTTT.

The chain couples TRBV4-2 to TRBJ1-5; D possibly corresponds to TRBD1 (6 bases). The germline V and J ends were trimmed by 0 bases and 2 bases, with 20 bases remaining between them. Germline V lookup: CDR1 LGHNA, CDR2 YNFKEQ. This CDR3 spans 19 amino acids. Written as DNA, the CDR3 is TGTGCCAGCAGCCAAGATATTACCGGCAGGGGAGTTGGCAATCAGCCCCAGCATTTT. Its protein is CASSQDITGRGVGNQPQHF.

The CDR3 DNA follows: TGTGCCAGCAGCTTAGCAGGGAATACCTATAATTCACCCCTCCACTTT. This translates into CASSLAGNTYNSPLHF. The V call is TRBV5-5, the J call TRBJ1-6, with D tentatively TRBD1 (5 bases). The CDR3 has 16 residues. Trimming cost V 2 bases and J 2 bases, with 11 bases left between them. Looked up from germline, CDR1 is SGHKS and CDR2 is YYEKEE (reference sequence).

This clone was detected once. The chain combines TRBV5-1 with TRBJ1-1; tentatively, D is TRBD1 (6 bases). Germline V gene lookup returns CDR1 SGHRS and CDR2 YFSETQ. V lost 0 bases, J lost 1 base, and 7 bases lay in between. This CDR3 comprises 14 residues. The CDR3 loop is CASSLGQENTEAFF. CDR3 nucleotide sequence: TGCGCCAGCAGCTTGGGACAGGAGAACACTGAAGCTTTCTTT.

The rearrangement uses TRBV7-2 and TRBJ2-7; 10 bases agree with TRBD1. Trimming removed 5 bases from V and 12 bases from J; junction bases left unmatched: 7. Looked up from germline, CDR1 is SGHTA and CDR2 is FQGNSA. This CDR3 is 12 amino acids long. CDR3 region: CASSLGQGGWYF. DNA of the CDR3: TGTGCCAGCAGCCTAGGACAGGGGGGGTGGTACTTC.

Concerning this clone: Other nucleotide sequences in the sample specify the same CDR3. J is TRBJ1-2 and V is TRBV27, with TRBD1 matching over 7 bases. V dropped 5 bases and J dropped 4; count of bases not matched to a gene: 4. CDR3 length: 13 residues. Germline CDR1 and CDR2: MNHEY and SMNVEV (reference sequence). The CDR3 region is CASSPRQGYGYTF. CDR3 in DNA: TGTGCCAGCAGTCCCAGACAGGGCTATGGCTACACCTTC.

The chain recombines TRBV7-9 with TRBJ2-2, with 8 bases matching TRBD1. This CDR3 has 14 amino acids. V dropped 5 bases and J dropped 1; count of bases not matched to a gene: 0. Per germline, CDR1 SEHNR and CDR2 FQNEAQ (reference sequence). The CDR3 region has the DNA TGTGCCAGCAGCGACAGGGGGAACACCGGGGAGCTGTTTTTT. As protein: CASSDRGNTGELFF.

The V call is TRBV29-1, the J call TRBJ1-2; D is unresolved. Trimming pared 0 bases from V and 4 bases from J, leaving 12 bases between. CDR3 length: 14 residues. Per the germline V gene, CDR1 is SQVTM and CDR2 is ANQGSEA. Here the CDR3 reads CSVEDEESTYGYTF. The CDR3 DNA reads as TGCAGCGTTGAAGACGAGGAGTCAACCTATGGCTACACCTTC.

This chain joins TRBV7-6 and TRBJ2-5; 10 bases line up with TRBD1. Germline V gene data show CDR1 as SGHVS and CDR2 as FNYEAQ. The ends lost 5 bases at V and 5 bases at J; junction bases unmatched: 8. The CDR3 sequence is 15 residues long. CDR3 loop: CASSRTGGDEETQYF. The CDR3 DNA is TGTGCCAGCAGCCGGACAGGGGGAGATGAGGAGACCCAGTACTTC.

This rearrangement joins TRBV6-6 to TRBJ1-2; D call uncertain. Deletions cut 5 bases from V and 7 bases from J, with 11 bases between. The length of the CDR3 is 12 residues. CDR1 is MNHNY, CDR2 SVGAGI, per germline (reference sequence). The CDR3 DNA reads TGTGCCAGCAGTCACAAAGTAGGTGGCTACACCTTC. Residues: CASSHKVGGYTF.

V gene TRBV2 combines with J gene TRBJ1-1; 7 nucleotides match TRBD1. CDR1 and CDR2 from the germline V gene are SNHLY and FYNNEI. Trimming cost V 6 bases and J 6 bases; bases outside gene matches: 13. The CDR3 runs to 15 residues. The CDR3 here is CASRPLGGQGAEAFF. The CDR3 nucleotides read TGTGCCAGCAGACCCCTGGGGGGGCAGGGGGCTGAAGCTTTCTTT.

This chain links TRBV11-3 with TRBJ1-5; 9 bases agree with TRBD1. In germline, CDR1 is SGHNT, CDR2 YENEEA. The CDR3 is made up of 16 amino acids. Unmatched junction bases numbered 7, after V lost 4 bases and J lost 3 bases. DNA of the CDR3: TGTGCCAGCAGCTCAAGGACAGGGGTCTTCAATCAGCCCCAGCATTTT. This sequence encodes CASSSRTGVFNQPQHF.

This sequence joins TRBV2 and TRBJ1-3; 7 positions match TRBD1. The CDR3 totals 17 residues. The germline V gene encodes CDR1 SNHLY and CDR2 FYNNEI. The junction had 14 bases not matched to a gene; V was cut back by 2 bases and J by 7 bases. This chain's CDR3 is CASSERGGGDSRNTIYF. CDR3 DNA: TGTGCCAGCAGTGAAAGAGGGGGAGGGGACAGCCGGAACACCATATATTTT.

The chain joins TRBV30 to TRBJ2-5; 10 bases are a match to TRBD2. The length of the CDR3 is 16 residues. The V gene end was trimmed by 4 bases and the J gene end by 4 bases; junction bases not matched to a gene: 12. Germline-derived CDR1 and CDR2 are GTSNPN and SVGIG (reference sequence). The CDR3 reads CAWNYKLAGVGETQYF. CDR3 coding DNA: TGTGCCTGGAATTACAAGCTAGCGGGAGTCGGAGAGACCCAGTACTTC.

The gene calls are TRBV7-2 and TRBJ1-4, with no clear D. V shed 5 bases and J shed 7 bases, with 11 bases lying between them. The CDR3 contains 13 residues. In germline, CDR1 is SGHTA, CDR2 FQGNSA. CDR3 DNA: TGTGCCAGCAGCCTAGACCATAGTGAAAAACTGTTTTTT. It encodes CASSLDHSEKLFF.

In this sample, this clone turned up once. Here the CDR3 reads CASSQDTLTGTGNYGYTF. CDR3 nucleotide sequence: TGCGCCAGCAGCCAAGATACCCTGACCGGGACAGGAAACTATGGCTACACCTTC. The V call is TRBV4-3, the J call TRBJ1-2; TRBD1 agrees at 8 bases. V gave up 0 bases and J gave up 2 bases; unmatched junction bases: 11. The germline CDR1 and CDR2 sequences are LGHNA and YSLEER. CDR3 size: 18 residues.

The chain is built from TRBV2 and TRBJ2-7; D uncertain. V was trimmed by 7 bases and J by 5 bases, leaving 6 bases between them. This CDR3 comprises 10 residues. The germline V gene has CDR1 SNHLY and CDR2 FYNNEI. CDR3 sequence (DNA): TGTGCCAGCACGGGTAACGAGCAGTACTTC. Translation gives CASTGNEQYF. Full variable domain (missing parts from reference TRBV2 and TRBJ2-7): EPEVTQTPSHQVTQMGQEVILRCVPISNHLYFYWYRQILGQKVEFLVSFYNNEISEKSEIFDDQFSVERPDGSNFTLKIRSTKLEDSAMYFCASTGNEQYFGPGTRLTVT.

The chain employs TRBV6-5 and TRBJ2-5, with D perhaps given as TRBD1 or TRBD2 (5 bases each). CDR3 length equals 16 residues. V was clipped by 0 bases and J by 9 bases, with 20 bases between them. CDR1 and CDR2 from the germline V gene are MNHEY and SVGAGI. CDR3 loop: CASSYSWDAGLQAQYF. CDR3 sequence (DNA): TGTGCCAGCAGTTACTCTTGGGACGCAGGGCTTCAGGCCCAGTACTTC.

This rearrangement joins TRBV7-8 to TRBJ2-3, with 9 bases identical to TRBD2. Germline loops: CDR1 SGHVS, CDR2 FQNEAQ. The CDR3 loop spans 19 amino acids. J lost 5 bases, V lost 10 bases, and 25 bases had no gene match. The CDR3 sequence: CAISHRQGGLATQQDTQYF. The CDR3 bases are TGTGCCATCTCACATCGACAGGGCGGACTAGCGACACAGCAAGATACGCAGTATTTT. The complete variable domain, with remaining parts taken from reference TRBV7-8 and TRBJ2-3, reads GAGVSQSPRYKVAKRGQDVALRCDPISGHVSLFWYQQALGQGPEFLTYFQNEAQLDKSGLPSDRFFAERPEGSVSTLKIQRTQQEDSAVYLCAISHRQGGLATQQDTQYFGPGTRLTVL.